Below, 20 T cell receptor beta chains from the same sample are listed, as sequenced in a study of yellow fever vaccine responses in identical twins. TCRdb reprocessed the RT-PCR reads via MiXCR and lists one record per CDR3 protein. This sample has roughly 36,000 distinct CDR3 sequences, with almost 60% found just once. The material sequenced was T cells from blood (PBMCs), unsorted or a sorted subset (not recorded which), taken before or after yellow fever vaccination (not recorded which). All receptors come from a young woman who received the yellow fever vaccine.

This chain uses TRBV6-1 with TRBJ2-4; possibly TRBD2 for D (6 bases). V lost 3 bases and J lost 2, with 14 bases in between. The CDR3 contains 16 residues. Per the germline V gene, CDR1 is MNHNS and CDR2 is SASEGT. CDR3 sequence (DNA): TGTGCCAGCAGTGAGGAACTAGCCCTTCCCAAAAACATTCAGTACTTC. It yields the protein CASSEELALPKNIQYF.

This chain joins TRBV20-1 and TRBJ2-1, with D unclear. Germline V gene sequence: CDR1 DFQATT, CDR2 SNEGSKA (reference sequence). This CDR3 region has 11 residues. CDR3 DNA sequence: TGCACCCCCTCATCCAACAATGAGCAGTTCTTC. Protein sequence: CTPSSNNEQFF.

The chain employs TRBV6-1 and TRBJ1-5; TRBD1 might be the D (6 bases). Germline CDR1 and CDR2: MNHNS and SASEGT. The V end was cut by 3 bases, the J end by 6 bases, with 12 bases between. The CDR3 sequence is 14 residues long. This chain's CDR3 is CASSDAGVGQPQHF. CDR3 DNA: TGTGCCAGCAGTGATGCAGGGGTAGGTCAGCCCCAGCATTTT.

V is TRBV5-1 and J is TRBJ1-2, with unresolved D. The CDR3 extends over 16 amino acids. The ends were cut back, 0 bases at V and 5 bases at J, with 17 bases in the middle. Germline CDR1 SGHRS, CDR2 YFSETQ. Here the CDR3 DNA reads TGCGCCAGCAGCTTGGGAACCAAGACGGCTGCTTATGGCTACACCTTC. As protein: CASSLGTKTAAYGYTF.

V is TRBV25-1 and J is TRBJ2-1, with D possibly matching TRBD1 (6 bases). The V and J ends lost 8 bases and 9 bases respectively, with 17 bases between them. Germline V gene sequence: CDR1 MGHDK, CDR2 SYGVNS. This CDR3 is built from 13 residues. For the CDR3, the DNA is TGTGCCAGCGGGGGCACGCCCCAGGGTGAGCAGTTCTTC. Translating it yields CASGGTPQGEQFF.

The rearrangement joins TRBV29-1 to TRBJ1-2; perhaps TRBD1 as D (5 bases). Germline CDR1 is SQVTM and CDR2 is ANQGSEA. The CDR3 runs to 13 residues. Trimming removed 6 bases from V and 3 bases from J, with 14 bases in between. CDR3 DNA sequence: TGCAGCGTAAGGGAGGGGCTCTACTATGGCTACACCTTC. It translates to CSVREGLYYGYTF.

V gene TRBV2 combines with J gene TRBJ2-7, with 13 bases identical to TRBD2. The CDR3 sequence is 14 residues long. The V and J ends lost 8 bases and 2 bases, in that order; junction bases with no gene match: 3. Germline V gene lookup returns CDR1 SNHLY and CDR2 FYNNEI. The CDR3 DNA reads as TGTGCCAGCTCGGGACTAGCGGGAACCTACGAGCAGTACTTC. Translated: CASSGLAGTYEQYF.

V is TRBV2 and J is TRBJ2-1; the D gene could be TRBD1 or TRBD2 (5 bases each). Trimming stripped 7 bases from V and 4 bases from J, with 14 bases between. Germline V CDR1 and CDR2: SNHLY, FYNNEI. The CDR3 has 14 amino acids. CDR3 sequence: CASKTMGVYNEQFF. The DNA for the CDR3 is TGTGCCAGCAAGACTATGGGGGTATACAATGAGCAGTTCTTC.

The genes are TRBV27 and TRBJ1-6, with D possibly being TRBD1 (5 bases). This CDR3 comprises 16 residues. Germline loops: CDR1 MNHEY, CDR2 SMNVEV (reference sequence). Trimming left V 2 bases short and J 5 bases short, with 13 bases between. CDR3 sequence (DNA): TGTGCCAGCAGTTTAACTGGGGCACCTGATAATTCACCCCTCCACTTT. It specifies CASSLTGAPDNSPLHF.

This chain uses TRBV20-1 with TRBJ2-5, with D uncertain. This CDR3 region has 12 residues. Between the trimmed V and J ends, which lost 0 bases and 5 bases, there was a span of 7 bases. Looked up from germline, CDR1 is DFQATT and CDR2 is SNEGSKA (reference sequence). The CDR3 DNA reads TGCAGTGCTAGAGAAGGCCCGGAGACCCAGTACTTC. This sequence encodes CSAREGPETQYF.

This clonotype was picked up a small number of times. DNA of the CDR3: TGTGCCAGCAACCAGGGTCGACGTGGTGAAAAACTGTTTTTT. This translates into CASNQGRRGEKLFF. The chain is built from TRBV27 and TRBJ1-4; D is perhaps TRBD1 (5 bases). Trimming took 7 bases from V and 7 from J, leaving 16 bases between them. In germline, CDR1 is MNHEY, CDR2 SMNVEV (reference sequence). The CDR3 spans 14 residues.

The V call is TRBV2, the J call TRBJ2-1; 7 nucleotides line up with TRBD1. Germline values: CDR1 SNHLY, CDR2 FYNNEI. The CDR3 is 15 residues long. The ends lost 7 bases at V and 0 bases at J; junction bases unmatched: 6. The CDR3 region has the DNA TGTGCCAGCACCCCCGGGACAGCCTCCTACAATGAGCAGTTCTTC. Its translation: CASTPGTASYNEQFF.

This clonotype was recorded only once. The chain couples TRBV11-1 to TRBJ1-1; D uncertain. Germline V gives CDR1 SGHAT, CDR2 FQDESV (reference sequence). V gave up 1 base and J gave up 3 bases, with 6 bases separating them. This CDR3 comprises 13 residues. CDR3 DNA: TGTGCCAGCAGCTTAGTCCGGGACACTGAAGCTTTCTTT. Its protein is CASSLVRDTEAFF.

The chain couples TRBV12-3 or TRBV12-4 to TRBJ2-7; D remains ambiguous. Trimming left V 5 bases short and J 4 bases short, with 12 bases between. The CDR3 is made up of 13 amino acids. DNA of the CDR3: TGTGCCAGCAGTCCCTCCTACTCGTACGAGCAGTACTTC. It encodes CASSPSYSYEQYF.

The chain uses TRBV11-1 and TRBJ2-7; no definite D call. The CDR3 covers 12 residues. Germline V gives CDR1 SGHAT, CDR2 FQDESV (reference sequence). Trimming took 5 bases from V and 0 from J, leaving 5 bases between them. This chain's CDR3 is CASSRASYEQYV. The CDR3 bases are TGTGCCAGCAGCAGGGCCTCCTACGAGCAGTACGTC.

The chain couples TRBV11-2 to TRBJ2-3; TRBD2 matches 7 bases. Germline V lookup: CDR1 SGHAT, CDR2 FQNNGV. The CDR3 covers 14 residues. Unmatched junction bases numbered 4, after V lost 1 base and J lost 6 bases. The CDR3 DNA follows: TGTGCCAGCAGCTTAGGATCCGGGGGGGATACGCAGTATTTT. Translating it yields CASSLGSGGDTQYF.

This clonotype was recorded only once. The V call is TRBV14, the J call TRBJ1-1; D uncertain. Trimming left V 1 base short and J 6 bases short, with 9 bases between. Germline V lookup: CDR1 SGHDN, CDR2 FVKESK. The CDR3 has 13 amino acids. The CDR3 coding sequence is TGTGCCAGCAGCCAAGGCTTTTTAGCTGAAGCTTTCTTT. Its protein is CASSQGFLAEAFF.

The V and J genes are TRBV29-1 and TRBJ2-1, with no clear D. Trimming shortened V by 4 bases and J by 3 bases, and 10 bases separated the two germline ends. The CDR3 has 13 residues. Per the germline V gene, CDR1 is SQVTM and CDR2 is ANQGSEA. As DNA, the CDR3 is TGCAGCGTTGTCAGGACCAACTACAATGAGCAGTTCTTC. Protein: CSVVRTNYNEQFF.

The V gene is TRBV11-2, the J gene TRBJ2-1; TRBD2 agrees at 11 bases. This CDR3 region has 15 residues. J gave up 5 bases and V 6 bases, and 6 bases lay outside the gene matches. Germline loops: CDR1 SGHAT, CDR2 FQNNGV. The CDR3 DNA follows: TGTGCCAGCAGTCGACTAGCGGGATGGAACAATGAGCAGTTCTTC. Translating gives CASSRLAGWNNEQFF.

This sequence joins TRBV7-6 and TRBJ2-3; TRBD2 matches at 11 bases. Unmatched junction bases numbered 5, after V lost 5 bases and J lost 4 bases. The CDR3 extends over 15 amino acids. Germline V gene data show CDR1 as SGHVS and CDR2 as FNYEAQ. The CDR3 DNA sequence: TGTGCCAGCAGCCGACTAGCGGGAAACGCAGATACGCAGTATTTT. The encoded protein is CASSRLAGNADTQYF.